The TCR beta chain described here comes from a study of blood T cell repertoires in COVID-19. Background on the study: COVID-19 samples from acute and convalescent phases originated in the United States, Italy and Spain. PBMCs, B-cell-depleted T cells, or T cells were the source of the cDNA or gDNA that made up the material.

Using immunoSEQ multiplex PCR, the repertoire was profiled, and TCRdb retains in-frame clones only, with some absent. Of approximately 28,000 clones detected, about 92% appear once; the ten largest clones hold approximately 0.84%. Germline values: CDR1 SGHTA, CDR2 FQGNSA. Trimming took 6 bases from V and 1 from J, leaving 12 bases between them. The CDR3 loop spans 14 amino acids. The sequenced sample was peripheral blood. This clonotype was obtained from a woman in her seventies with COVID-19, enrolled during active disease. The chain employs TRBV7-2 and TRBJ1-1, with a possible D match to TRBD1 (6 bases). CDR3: CASRLGGPNTEAFF. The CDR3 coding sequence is TGTGCCAGCAGACTTGGGGGCCCGAACACTGAAGCTTTCTTT.